The clone carrying this T cell receptor beta chain has a single count. This specimen comes from a study of cytomegalovirus exposure and HLA in healthy donors. The CDR3 contains 16 residues. The trim removed 5 bases at V and 4 bases at J, leaving 11 bases unmatched. Germline lookup yields CDR1 LNHDA and CDR2 SQIVND (reference sequence). The study ran its PCR with 60 Vbeta and 13 Jbeta primers. Only in-frame clones appear in the TCRdb table, and some are missing; sequencing was by immunoSEQ multiplex PCR. Among around 190,000 clones listed, 86% were seen once. This TCR was recovered from a woman younger than 45 in good health and CMV-seronegative. The sequenced material came from PBMCs. This chain links TRBV19 with TRBJ2-5, with 9 bases aligning to TRBD2. This CDR3 is CASSFLPDSGRETQYF. Here the CDR3 DNA reads TGTGCCAGTAGTTTCCTCCCAGATAGCGGGAGAGAGACCCAGTACTTC.